This T cell receptor (delta chain) derives from a study of DNA immune sequencing with unique molecular identifiers (dated by TCRdb to about 2020). In the study overall: Immunomagnetic cell separation was used to enrich gammadelta T cells from buffy coats, and the genomic DNA of the enriched gammadelta T cells was sequenced. gammadelta T cells were enriched from PBMC of approximately ten healthy individuals by fluorescence-activated cell sorting. For the enriched versus non-enriched comparison, approximately 97 ng enriched gammadelta T-cell DNA and approximately 1 ug non-enriched PBMC DNA were sequenced. The study developed and validated an ultrasensitive DNA-based TRD repertoire sequencing method using PCR-introduced unique molecular identifiers. The method was checked using synthetic reference molecules and blood samples from healthy people. All donors were healthy people, and some 10 of the donors were profiled using sorted gammadelta T cells from peripheral blood. Results the study describes overall, beyond this receptor: Novel TRD sequences not targeted by the primers cannot be detected with the primer-based approach. TRD repertoire diversity differed among healthy donors, and several donors were highly oligoclonal, with the top 5 clonotypes making up more than half of productive molecules.

As regards this clone: Its antigen specificity is not known. TCRdb's protein, taken from a much larger clone, differs from this DNA's translation at residue 3, likely owing to a read error; the protein displayed comes from the DNA.

Libraries were made using multiplex PCR. Genomic DNA was amplified with a 32-plex assay using primers for all 8 TRDV and 4 TRDJ genes covering the CDR3. A 12-nucleotide UMI was added during 3 barcoding PCR cycles, followed by a second PCR with Illumina adapter primers. AMPure XP beads were used to purify the libraries, and library quality was checked on a Fragment Analyzer using the HS NGS Fragment kit. The sequencing was run with an Illumina MiniSeq mid-output kit, including about 20% PhiX, and 150 cycles of paired-end reads. The authors' pipeline ran thus. MIGEC version 1.2.9 was used to process the reads, grouping the reads by UMI and building error-corrected consensus sequences. Modified VDJtools version 1.2.1 scripts and the tcR R package were used for post-processing. TCRdb recomputed clones from the public reads with CATT; identical DNA rows were then combined. The V and J calls and clone size come from TCRdb's table, not from the authors' own analysis. Recorded for this sample are about 1,900 delta-chain clones; under 8% of them occurred a single time. Clones ranked in the top ten supply about 50% of the sample.

The material sequenced was gamma-delta T cells from buffy coat blood. The origin of this receptor is a human donor in good health.

The DNA sequence reads TGTGCCCGTGACAGGGTAGCTGGAAGACTGGGGGACCCGTACACCGATAAACTCATCTTT. This codes for CARDRVAGRLGDPYTDKLIF. In this chain, TRDV2 is recombined with TRDJ1, with TRDD3 matching 9 junction bases. The germline V gene gives CDR1 as GEAIGNYY and CDR2 as EKD. From the cysteine through the phenylalanine, the CDR3 covers 20 amino acids. The retained sequence is limited to the CDR3, 60 bases, with the frame set at the first base.